Included here is one T cell receptor beta chain sequence, with context. This specimen belongs to a study of blood T cell repertoires in COVID-19. Study at large: Acute and convalescent COVID-19 samples came from the United States, Italy and Spain.

The CDR3 runs to 15 residues. The germline V and J ends were trimmed by 0 bases and 8 bases, with 12 bases remaining between them. The V gene's germline CDR1 is SGHDT and CDR2 YYEEEE. Everyone who took part was 18 to 89 years old, and they came from roughly 25 US areas. Under the authors' procedure: Amplification from reference gene primers served as the basis for estimated nucleated cell counts. Repertoires were generated with immunoSEQ multiplex PCR, while TCRdb's copy carries only in-frame clones and drops some. V and J calls and clone size are copied from that table; D and trimming were computed from the DNA. The sample contains about 300,000 clones, roughly 89% of which appear only once.

The TCR comes from a woman in her forties or fifties who had been exposed to COVID-19. The chain has TRBV5-6 and TRBJ1-6; no clear D gene. Sequencing input: PBMCs or T cells enriched from blood (not recorded which). The CDR3 sequence: CASSLDGLRHSPLHF. CDR3 nucleotide sequence: TGTGCCAGCAGCTTGGACGGACTCAGGCATTCACCCCTCCACTTT.